This entry lists 18 T cell receptor beta chains sequenced from one sample in a study of cytotoxic CD8 clonotypes in ibrutinib-treated CLL. Assay used: immunoSEQ multiplex PCR; TCRdb lists only in-frame clones, some missing. The sample lists fewer than 90,000 clones; around 84% were seen once. Source: PBMCs, taken before ibrutinib treatment. The receptors derive from a human donor with chronic lymphocytic leukemia.

The gene calls are TRBV27 and TRBJ2-2, with no clear D. In germline, CDR1 is MNHEY, CDR2 SMNVEV (reference sequence). This CDR3 comprises 14 residues. Trimming removed 0 bases at V and 5 bases at J, with 7 bases between. The CDR3 is CASSLSIGTGELFF. The CDR3 nucleotides read TGTGCCAGCAGTTTATCTATCGGGACCGGGGAGCTGTTTTTT.

This clone was found once. The chain has TRBV18 and TRBJ2-1; no clear D gene. Germline CDR1 KGHSH, CDR2 LQKENI. CDR3 size: 14 residues. V was trimmed by 3 bases and J by 4 bases, leaving 10 bases between them. DNA of the CDR3: TGTGCCAGCTCACCTACTTCGGGTTACAATGAGCAGTTCTTC. It specifies CASSPTSGYNEQFF.

The V call is TRBV29-1, the J call TRBJ2-3; perhaps TRBD1 as D (6 bases). CDR3 length: 14 residues. The V gene lost 6 bases and the J gene lost 4 bases, with 17 bases spanning the gap. Looked up from germline, CDR1 is SQVTM and CDR2 is ANQGSEA. The chain's CDR3 is CSVAGARGPDTQYF. For the CDR3, the DNA is TGCAGCGTAGCAGGGGCGAGAGGTCCAGATACGCAGTATTTT.

This sequence joins TRBV2 and TRBJ2-7; 9 bases are a match to TRBD1. V dropped 6 bases and J dropped 3; count of bases not matched to a gene: 3. The CDR3 totals 13 residues. The germline V gene has CDR1 SNHLY and CDR2 FYNNEI. The DNA of the CDR3 is TGTGCCAGCAGGACGGGACAGGGCTACGAGCAGTACTTC. Amino acids: CASRTGQGYEQYF.

This rearrangement joins TRBV7-6 to TRBJ2-1; 14 bases line up with TRBD2. The length of the CDR3 is 15 residues. The J segment lost 9 bases and the V segment lost 5 bases, leaving 6 bases of the junction unmatched. Germline V gene data show CDR1 as SGHVS and CDR2 as FNYEAQ. CDR3 in amino acids: CASSQGLAGVFEQFF. CDR3 nucleotide sequence: TGTGCCAGCAGCCAGGGACTAGCGGGAGTATTTGAGCAGTTCTTC.

The gene calls are TRBV19 and TRBJ1-2; possibly TRBD1 for D (6 bases). This CDR3 has 16 residues. The ends were cut back, 4 bases at V and 4 bases at J, with 19 bases in the middle. CDR1 is LNHDA and CDR2 is SQIVND in the germline V gene (reference sequence). CDR3 in DNA: TGTGCCAGTAGTACGACAGGTATACAGAATACCTATGGCTACACCTTC. Translation: CASSTTGIQNTYGYTF. The entire variable domain, with the rest obtained from reference TRBV19 and TRBJ1-2, is as follows: DGGITQSPKYLFRKEGQNVTLSCEQNLNHDAMYWYRQDPGQGLRLIYYSQIVNDFQKGDIAEGYSVSREKKESFPLTVTSAQKNPTAFYLCASSTTGIQNTYGYTFGSGTRLTVV.

This sequence joins TRBV11-2 and TRBJ1-3; no definite D call. The CDR3 is 15 residues long. Trimming removed 4 bases at V and 0 bases at J, with 10 bases between. Germline assignment: CDR1 SGHAT and CDR2 FQNNGV. Here the CDR3 reads CASSSWESSGNTIYF. The DNA of the CDR3 is TGTGCCAGCAGCTCCTGGGAGAGCTCTGGAAACACCATATATTTT.

The chain joins TRBV28 to TRBJ2-1; 7 bases line up with TRBD1. CDR3 size: 14 residues. The ends lost 6 bases at V and 5 bases at J; junction bases unmatched: 7. Germline loops: CDR1 MDHEN, CDR2 SYDVKM. The CDR3 DNA is TGTGCCAGCAGCCCTACGACAGGGAACAATGAGCAGTTCTTC. Encoded protein: CASSPTTGNNEQFF.

The chain couples TRBV30 to TRBJ1-5; unclear D gene. Germline V lookup: CDR1 GTSNPN, CDR2 SVGIG (reference sequence). The ends were cut back, 1 base at V and 2 bases at J, with 6 bases in the middle. The CDR3 runs 13 residues. CDR3 in DNA: TGTGCCTGGAGTGCGGGTCGCAATCAGCCCCAGCATTTT. It encodes CAWSAGRNQPQHF.

The chain carries TRBV19 and TRBJ1-5; D is undetermined. Germline CDR1 and CDR2: LNHDA and SQIVND (reference sequence). The CDR3 totals 12 residues. V was trimmed by 4 bases and J by 4 bases, leaving 5 bases between them. CDR3 residues: CASSTWNQPQHF. Written as DNA, the CDR3 is TGTGCCAGTAGTACTTGGAATCAGCCCCAGCATTTT. The variable domain in full, with the rest retrieved from reference TRBV19 and TRBJ1-5, is DGGITQSPKYLFRKEGQNVTLSCEQNLNHDAMYWYRQDPGQGLRLIYYSQIVNDFQKGDIAEGYSVSREKKESFPLTVTSAQKNPTAFYLCASSTWNQPQHFGDGTRLSIL.

V and J are TRBV6-5 and TRBJ2-7; no clear D gene. The CDR3 is made up of 15 amino acids. Germline V gene sequence: CDR1 MNHEY, CDR2 SVGAGI. The V end lost 10 bases, the J end lost 0 bases, and 19 bases lay between the germline ends. CDR3 region: CATSINGGTSYEQYF. CDR3 coding DNA: TGTGCCACCTCCATAAATGGCGGTACCTCCTACGAGCAGTACTTC.

The chain is built from TRBV21-1 and TRBJ1-3. TRBV21-1 constitutes a pseudogene. The CDR3 is 17 residues long. In nucleotides, the CDR3 is TGTGCCAGCAGCAAAGGGGATGGCCCGGACTCTGGAAACACCATATATTTT. Translating it yields CASSKGDGPDSGNTIYF.

The genes are TRBV9 and TRBJ2-1, with 8 bases fitting TRBD2. V dropped 0 bases and J dropped 9; count of bases not matched to a gene: 8. The CDR3 runs to 15 residues. Germline loops: CDR1 SGDLS, CDR2 YYNGEE. The CDR3 protein is CASSVAEREIGEQFF. The CDR3, as DNA: TGTGCCAGCAGCGTAGCGGAGCGGGAGATCGGTGAGCAGTTCTTC. Based on the CDR3 plus reference TRBV9 and TRBJ2-1, the full variable domain is DSGVTQTPKHLITATGQRVTLRCSPRSGDLSVYWYQQSLDQGLQFLIQYYNGEERAKGNILERFSAQQFPDLHSELNLSSLELGDSALYFCASSVAEREIGEQFFGPGTRLTVL.

The chain joins TRBV7-9 to TRBJ2-3; 13 nucleotides match TRBD2. The CDR3 consists of 19 residues. Germline loops: CDR1 SEHNR, CDR2 FQNEAQ (reference sequence). V was clipped by 2 bases and J by 1 base; unmatched bases: 9. CDR3 DNA sequence: TGTGCCAGCAGCTTACGTAAGACTAGCGGGGGGACACGCACAGATACGCAGTATTTT. This translates into CASSLRKTSGGTRTDTQYF.

The chain employs TRBV5-1 and TRBJ2-3; 9 nucleotides line up with TRBD1. This CDR3 is built from 14 residues. Germline assignment: CDR1 SGHRS and CDR2 YFSETQ. J lost 5 bases, V lost 4 bases, and 5 bases had no gene match. The CDR3 reads CASSRGTGQDTQYF. DNA of the CDR3: TGCGCCAGCAGCCGAGGGACAGGGCAAGATACGCAGTATTTT.

The gene calls are TRBV29-1 and TRBJ2-3; the D gene is possibly TRBD1 (5 bases). The CDR3 spans 14 residues. The ends were cut back, 6 bases at V and 2 bases at J, with 15 bases in the middle. CDR1 and CDR2 from the germline V gene are SQVTM and ANQGSEA. CDR3: CSVVGRQDTDTQYF. The CDR3 DNA follows: TGCAGCGTCGTGGGGCGGCAGGACACAGATACGCAGTATTTT.

J is TRBJ2-3 and V is TRBV18; weak D call: TRBD2 (5 bases). The CDR3 has 16 residues. The germline V gene encodes CDR1 KGHSH and CDR2 LQKENI. With 4 bases removed from V and 3 bases from J, the gap between germline ends came to 17 bases. The CDR3 DNA is TGTGCCAGCTCACTCGCGGATCTCAGCGGAACAGATACGCAGTATTTT. Its translation: CASSLADLSGTDTQYF.

This clone was seen only once. The rearrangement joins TRBV6-1 to TRBJ2-1, with 9 bases fitting TRBD2. J was trimmed by 9 bases and V by 10 bases; bases with no gene match: 10. The CDR3 contains 13 residues. Germline V gives CDR1 MNHNS, CDR2 SASEGT. The DNA of the CDR3 is TGTGCCACCTTAGCGGGAGTAGAGGGTGAGCAGTTCTTC. Amino acids: CATLAGVEGEQFF.